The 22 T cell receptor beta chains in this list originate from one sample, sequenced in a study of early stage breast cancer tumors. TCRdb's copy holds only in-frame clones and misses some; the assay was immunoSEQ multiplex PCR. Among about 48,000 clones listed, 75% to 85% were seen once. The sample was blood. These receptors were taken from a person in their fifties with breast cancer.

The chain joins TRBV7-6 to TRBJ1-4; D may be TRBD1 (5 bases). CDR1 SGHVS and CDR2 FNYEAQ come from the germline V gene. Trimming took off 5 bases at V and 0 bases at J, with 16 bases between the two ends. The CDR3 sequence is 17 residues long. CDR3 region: CASSPRAGGATNEKLFF. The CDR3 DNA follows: TGTGCCAGCAGCCCACGAGCGGGAGGGGCAACTAATGAAAAACTGTTTTTT.

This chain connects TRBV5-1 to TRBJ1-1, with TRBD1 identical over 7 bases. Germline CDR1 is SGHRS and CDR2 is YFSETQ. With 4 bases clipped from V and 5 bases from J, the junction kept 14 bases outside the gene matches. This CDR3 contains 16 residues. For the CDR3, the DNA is TGCGCCAGCAGCGACGAACGACAGGGTTCGACGACTGAAGCTTTCTTT. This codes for CASSDERQGSTTEAFF.

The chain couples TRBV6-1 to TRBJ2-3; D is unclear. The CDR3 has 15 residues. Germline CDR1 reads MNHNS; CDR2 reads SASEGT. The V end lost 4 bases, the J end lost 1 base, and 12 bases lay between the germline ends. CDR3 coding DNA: TGTGCCAGCAGTGTGGTGGGTTGGGGCACAGATACGCAGTATTTT. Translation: CASSVVGWGTDTQYF.

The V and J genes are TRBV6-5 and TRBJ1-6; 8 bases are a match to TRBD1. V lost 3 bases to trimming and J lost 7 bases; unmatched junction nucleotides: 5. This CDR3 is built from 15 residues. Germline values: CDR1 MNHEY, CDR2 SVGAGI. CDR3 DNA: TGTGCCAGCAGTTATGACAGGGGTGCCAATTCACCCCTCCACTTT. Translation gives CASSYDRGANSPLHF.

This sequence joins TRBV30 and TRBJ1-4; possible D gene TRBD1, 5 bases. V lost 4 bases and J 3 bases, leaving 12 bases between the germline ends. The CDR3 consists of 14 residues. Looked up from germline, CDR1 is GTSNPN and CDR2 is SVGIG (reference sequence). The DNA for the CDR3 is TGTGCCTGGACCCCCATGGGGGCTAATGAAAAACTGTTTTTT. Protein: CAWTPMGANEKLFF. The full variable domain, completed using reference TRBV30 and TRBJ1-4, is SQTIHQWPATLVQPVGSPLSLECTVEGTSNPNLYWYRQAAGRGLQLLFYSVGIGQISSEVPQNLSASRPQDRQFILSSKKLLLSDSGFYLCAWTPMGANEKLFFGSGTQLSVL.

The CDR3 bases are TGTGCCAGCAGTGAACTCGCGGGCGGGGGGGCCCGAGAGACCCAGTACTTC. It yields the protein CASSELAGGGARETQYF. The V and J genes are TRBV2 and TRBJ2-5; 9 bases fit TRBD2. This CDR3 is built from 17 residues. In germline, CDR1 is SNHLY, CDR2 FYNNEI. With 2 bases clipped from V and 4 bases from J, the junction kept 11 bases outside the gene matches.

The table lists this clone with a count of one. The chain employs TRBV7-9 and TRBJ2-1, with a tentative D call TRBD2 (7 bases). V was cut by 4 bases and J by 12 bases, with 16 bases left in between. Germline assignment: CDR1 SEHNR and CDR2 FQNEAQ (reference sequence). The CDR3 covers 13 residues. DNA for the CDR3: TGTGCCAGCAGCTCTTCCGGGGGCGGGGGGCAGTTCTTC. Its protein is CASSSSGGGGQFF.

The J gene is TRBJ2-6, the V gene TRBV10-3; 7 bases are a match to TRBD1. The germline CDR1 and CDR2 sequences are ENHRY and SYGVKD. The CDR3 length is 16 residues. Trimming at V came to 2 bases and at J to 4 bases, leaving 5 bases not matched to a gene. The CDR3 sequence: CAISEPGQAGANVLTF. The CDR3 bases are TGTGCCATCAGTGAGCCCGGACAGGCGGGGGCCAACGTCCTGACTTTC.

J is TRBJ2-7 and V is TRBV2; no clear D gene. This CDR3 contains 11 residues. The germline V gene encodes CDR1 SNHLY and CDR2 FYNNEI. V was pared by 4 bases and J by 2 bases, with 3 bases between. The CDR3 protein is CASSVTYEQYF. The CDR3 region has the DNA TGTGCCAGCAGTGTCACCTACGAGCAGTACTTC.

Here the CDR3 DNA reads TGTGCCAGCAGCCAAGCGGGTTTGACAACCGGGGAGCTGTTTTTT. It yields the protein CASSQAGLTTGELFF. This chain joins TRBV11-2 and TRBJ2-2; a weak D match, TRBD2 (6 bases). The germline CDR1 and CDR2 sequences are SGHAT and FQNNGV. There are 15 residues in the CDR3. Between the trimmed V and J ends, which lost 5 bases and 5 bases, there was a span of 15 bases.

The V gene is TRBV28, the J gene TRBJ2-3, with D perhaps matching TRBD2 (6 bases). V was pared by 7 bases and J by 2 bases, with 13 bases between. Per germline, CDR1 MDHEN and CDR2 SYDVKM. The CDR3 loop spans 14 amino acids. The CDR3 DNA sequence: TGTGCCAGCACCCCCGGGACTTCCACAGATACGCAGTATTTT. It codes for CASTPGTSTDTQYF.

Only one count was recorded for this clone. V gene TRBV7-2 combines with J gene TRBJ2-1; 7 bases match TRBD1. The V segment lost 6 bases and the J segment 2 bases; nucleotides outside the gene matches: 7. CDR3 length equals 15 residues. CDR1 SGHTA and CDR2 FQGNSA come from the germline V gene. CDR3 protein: CASSLTGAPYNEQFF. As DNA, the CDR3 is TGTGCCAGCAGTCTAACAGGGGCCCCCTACAATGAGCAGTTCTTC.

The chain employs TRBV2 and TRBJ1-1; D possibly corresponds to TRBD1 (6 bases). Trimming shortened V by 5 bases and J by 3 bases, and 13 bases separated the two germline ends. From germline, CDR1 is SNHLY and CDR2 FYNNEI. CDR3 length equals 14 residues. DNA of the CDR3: TGTGCCAGCAGTAAACGGGCAGGGGACACTGAAGCTTTCTTT. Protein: CASSKRAGDTEAFF.

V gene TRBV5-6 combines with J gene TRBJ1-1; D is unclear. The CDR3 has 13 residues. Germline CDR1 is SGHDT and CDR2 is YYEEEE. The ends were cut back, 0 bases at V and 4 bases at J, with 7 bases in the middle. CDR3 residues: CASSLGGSTEAFF. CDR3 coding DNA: TGTGCCAGCAGCTTGGGGGGTAGCACTGAAGCTTTCTTT.

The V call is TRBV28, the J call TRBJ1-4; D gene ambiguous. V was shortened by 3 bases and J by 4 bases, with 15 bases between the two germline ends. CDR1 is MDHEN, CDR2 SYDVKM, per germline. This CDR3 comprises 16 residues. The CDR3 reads CASSFDLAQFNEKLFF. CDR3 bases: TGTGCCAGCAGTTTTGACCTGGCACAGTTTAATGAAAAACTGTTTTTT.

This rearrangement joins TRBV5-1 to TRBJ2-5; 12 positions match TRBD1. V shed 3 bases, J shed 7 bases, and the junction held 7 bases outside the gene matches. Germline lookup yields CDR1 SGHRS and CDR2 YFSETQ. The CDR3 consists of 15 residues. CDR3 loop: CASSSGTGGTGTQYF. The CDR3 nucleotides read TGCGCCAGCAGCTCGGGGACAGGGGGCACGGGGACCCAGTACTTC.

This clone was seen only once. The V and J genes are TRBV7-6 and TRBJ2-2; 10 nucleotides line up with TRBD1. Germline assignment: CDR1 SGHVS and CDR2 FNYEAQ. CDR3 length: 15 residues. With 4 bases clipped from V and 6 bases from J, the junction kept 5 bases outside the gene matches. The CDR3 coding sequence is TGTGCCAGCAGCTCGGGACAGGGGAGGTCCGGGGAGCTGTTTTTT. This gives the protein CASSSGQGRSGELFF. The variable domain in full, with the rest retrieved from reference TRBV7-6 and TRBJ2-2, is GAGVSQSPRYKVTKRGQDVALRCDPISGHVSLYWYRQALGQGPEFLTYFNYEAQQDKSGLPNDRFSAERPEGSISTLTIQRTEQRDSAMYRCASSSGQGRSGELFFGEGSRLTVL.

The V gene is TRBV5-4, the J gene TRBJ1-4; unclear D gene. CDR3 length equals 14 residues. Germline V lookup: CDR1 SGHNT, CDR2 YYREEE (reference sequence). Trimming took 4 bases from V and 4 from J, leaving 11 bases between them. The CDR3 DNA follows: TGTGCCAGCAGCGAGGGTTTGATTAATGAAAAACTGTTTTTT. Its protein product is CASSEGLINEKLFF. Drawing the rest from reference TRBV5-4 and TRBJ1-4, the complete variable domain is ETGVTQSPTHLIKTRGQQVTLRCSSQSGHNTVSWYQQALGQGPQFIFQYYREEENGRGNFPPRFSGLQFPNYSSELNVNALELDDSALYLCASSEGLINEKLFFGSGTQLSVL.

In nucleotides, the CDR3 is TGTGCCAGCAGCACCCGACAGGAGACAGATACGCAGTATTTT. As protein: CASSTRQETDTQYF. The chain has TRBV9 and TRBJ2-3, with D tentatively TRBD1 (6 bases). The length of the CDR3 is 14 residues. The germline V gene encodes CDR1 SGDLS and CDR2 YYNGEE. Trimming left V 4 bases short and J 3 bases short, with 12 bases between.

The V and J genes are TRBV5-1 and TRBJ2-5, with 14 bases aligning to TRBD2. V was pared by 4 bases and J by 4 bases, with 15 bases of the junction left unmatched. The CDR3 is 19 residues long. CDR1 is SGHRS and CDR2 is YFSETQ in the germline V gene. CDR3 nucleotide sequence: TGCGCCAGCAGCAGGGGGACTAGCGGGGGAAACATCGTAGGAGAGACCCAGTACTTC. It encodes CASSRGTSGGNIVGETQYF.

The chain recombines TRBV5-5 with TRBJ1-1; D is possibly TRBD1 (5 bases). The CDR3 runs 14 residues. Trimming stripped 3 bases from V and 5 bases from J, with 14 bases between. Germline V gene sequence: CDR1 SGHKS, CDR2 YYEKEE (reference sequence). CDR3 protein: CASSYGTVGTEAFF. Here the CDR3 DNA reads TGTGCCAGCAGCTACGGGACGGTGGGGACTGAAGCTTTCTTT.

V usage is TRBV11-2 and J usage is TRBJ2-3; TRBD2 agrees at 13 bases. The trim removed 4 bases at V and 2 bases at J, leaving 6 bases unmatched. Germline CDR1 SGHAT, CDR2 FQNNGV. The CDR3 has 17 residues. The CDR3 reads CASSSGTSGEHTDTQYF. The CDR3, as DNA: TGTGCCAGCAGCTCAGGGACTAGCGGGGAACACACAGATACGCAGTATTTT.